The source of this T cell receptor beta chain is a study of shared clonotypes between healthy human individuals (dated by TCRdb to the early 2020s). About the full investigation: Two women and a few men aged 18 to 49 years were included in the cohort. Per donor, leukapheresis produced somewhere between about 0.8 and 9 billion PBMCs. To increase sequencing depth and limit assay-specific biases, TCR repertoire library preparation and sequencing were carried out by different laboratories using diverse techniques. For each donor, CD4 naive and CD4 memory were each given three plates, CD8 naive was given two plates, and CD8 memory was given one plate. Blood TCR repertoires of about 5 healthy adults were deeply sequenced to estimate repertoire size and the extent of clonotype sharing between individuals. What the work shows at the level of the full study, not this receptor alone: Because the study included a small number of donors, the genetic and exposure-history diversity represented was limited. Incomplete sequencing was indicated by rarefaction of sorted-subset datasets, despite the large sequencing depth. Clonotypes shared by all four sorted-subset donors showed higher generation probabilities than non-shared clonotypes. Naive subsets generally had larger estimated clonotype richness than memory subsets did. Sampling was restricted to blood, and TCR repertoires in tissue are likely to differ from TCR repertoires in blood. Sharing across several donors was observed for approximately 5% of naive CD4, over 3% of naive CD8, 2% to 2.5% of memory CD4, and about 0.38% of memory CD8 clonotypes. Based on pairwise subsampling, the degree of clonotype sharing among donors was expected to be affected by sequencing depth.

Using the deep immunoSEQ assay, multiplex PCR amplified TCR CDR3 regions from genomic DNA. For each cell subset, the extracted genomic DNA was distributed evenly across all wells of several immunoSEQ 96-well plates, and each plate served as one replicate. For sorted subsets, 200 to 250 ng genomic DNA, equal to approximately 30,000 T cell genomes, was loaded into each replicate PCR. Purified libraries were measured with a Qubit 3.0 fluorometer, size-checked on a Bioanalyzer 2100, and measured again with the KAPA Library Quantification kit. A separate single-read 150-cycle Illumina NextSeq 550 flow cell was used to sequence each immunoSEQ 96-well plate. The published analysis was carried out like this. The immunoSEQ output contained only junctional sequences without quality scores, so filtering could not match that applied to full-length reads. To assign V/J genes and CDR3, sequences were annotated against IMGT germline references using PyIR, a Python wrapper for IgBLAST v1.9. Reads were filtered out if the reads had weak V/J assignments (E-value above 1e-6), no CDR3, stop codons, out-of-frame junctions, or ambiguous translated residues. V3J clonotypes were defined as sequences sharing the same inferred V gene, J gene, and CDR3 amino acid sequence. To compute the percentage overlap between repertoires, the number of shared unique clonotypes was divided by the size of the smaller repertoire. Richness of each repertoire was evaluated using RTK rarefaction, the Chao1 estimator, and Recon v2.1 estimates of unobserved clonotypes. Generation probabilities were computed with OLGA for all TCRbeta clonotypes obtained by the gDNA method from a handful of donors. Imported from immuneACCESS, the table was reduced by TCRdb to in-frame sequences with V and J called. These copies leave out some clones; in studies compared against another copy, an unresolved V gene accounts for under half, and the cause of the remainder is not known. The V and J calls and clone size are taken from that table; D and trimming were inferred from the DNA. The sample table records 800,000 to 950,000 clones; around 96% of these occur just once. The ten largest clonotypes hold less than 0.3% of the sample.

In the case of this clone: The target of this receptor is not known. Base quality data are lacking; no much larger clone is found one base away.

CD8 naive samples were CD45RO-negative cells positively selected for CCR7, giving a CD45RA+CCR7+ population that excluded TemRA cells. The donors were healthy, HIV-negative adults who had no recently reported acute infections or vaccinations. Every donor was a Caucasian adult living in Nashville, Tennessee, USA. Blood was obtained by leukapheresis, after which PBMCs were separated by Ficoll-Histopaque density gradient centrifugation and cryopreserved in liquid nitrogen vapor phase. Purity and quantity of every magnetically sorted T cell population were checked by analytical flow cytometry. Genomic DNA was isolated from each sorted fraction and quantified by UV absorbance on a Nanodrop 2000c. The germline V gene (reference sequence) sets CDR1 to MNHEY and CDR2 to SMNVEV. The CDR3 covers 11 residues, taking in both the cysteine and the phenylalanine. The only DNA kept is the CDR3, 33 bases in frame from the first base. V drops 5 bases and J drops 8 bases, leaving 9 bases in between.

The chain links TRBV27 with TRBJ1-2; no D gene call is confident. The TCR sequence derives from a man aged 25-40 years in good health. Sequencing used naive CD8+ T cells sorted from blood. The cell subset or site label for this specimen denotes: CD45RA+CCR7+. The DNA reads TGTGCCAGCAGTCTACCGGGAGGCTACACCTTC. It encodes CASSLPGGYTF.